The 20 T cell receptor beta chains given below trace back to one sample, sequenced in a study of control samples from healthy donors and cancer patients. Some clones are missing from TCRdb's copy, which holds only in-frame ones; the method was immunoSEQ multiplex PCR. The sample holds roughly 52,000 clones, 85% to 95% seen once. Sequenced input: blood. The receptors derive from a man younger than 40 in good health.

The V gene is TRBV29-1, the J gene TRBJ2-3; TRBD1 matches at 10 bases. CDR1 and CDR2 from the germline V gene are SQVTM and ANQGSEA. Trimming at V came to 3 bases and at J to 4 bases, leaving 4 bases not matched to a gene. The CDR3 runs to 14 residues. CDR3 in amino acids: CSVDSTGGADTQYF. In nucleotides, the CDR3 is TGCAGCGTTGATTCGACAGGGGGCGCAGATACGCAGTATTTT.

V usage is TRBV3-1 (or the pseudogene TRBV3-2) and J usage is TRBJ2-1; D gene unclear. Trimming shortened V by 1 base and J by 8 bases, and 9 bases separated the two germline ends. The CDR3 runs to 13 residues. Germline V gives CDR1 LGHDT, CDR2 YNNKEL (reference sequence). The CDR3 sequence is CASSQGYQDEQFF. The CDR3 bases are TGTGCCAGCAGCCAAGGCTACCAAGATGAGCAGTTCTTC.

J is TRBJ2-1 and V is TRBV28; 8 bases agree with TRBD2. The V and J ends lost 6 bases and 8 bases, in that order; junction bases with no gene match: 24. Looked up from germline, CDR1 is MDHEN and CDR2 is SYDVKM. The CDR3 runs to 19 residues. DNA for the CDR3: TGTGCCAGCAGAGACCCTACCGAGACTAGCGTCCATCATCGGGATGAGCAGTTCTTC. This encodes CASRDPTETSVHHRDEQFF. Combining the CDR3 with reference TRBV28 and TRBJ2-1 gives the whole variable domain DVKVTQSSRYLVKRTGEKVFLECVQDMDHENMFWYRQDPGLGLRLIYFSYDVKMKEKGDIPEGYSVSREKKERFSLILESASTNQTSMYLCASRDPTETSVHHRDEQFFGPGTRLTVL.

V usage is TRBV3-1 (or the pseudogene TRBV3-2) and J usage is TRBJ2-3; weak D call: TRBD1 (5 bases). The V gene's germline CDR1 is LGHDT and CDR2 YNNKEL (reference sequence). This CDR3 region has 15 residues. V was pared by 1 base and J by 5 bases, with 13 bases between. The CDR3 bases are TGTGCCAGCAGCCAAGGCAGGGAAGAAGTAGATACGCAGTATTTT. It yields the protein CASSQGREEVDTQYF.

This chain connects TRBV3-1 (or the pseudogene TRBV3-2) to TRBJ1-1; D gene uncertain. The germline V gene encodes CDR1 LGHDT and CDR2 YNNKEL (reference sequence). This CDR3 region has 19 residues. V was pared by 8 bases and J by 7 bases, with 35 bases between. CDR3 bases: TGTGCCAGCTCACGATTAGCTATACGGGGAGAGGCGGGTAATAATGAAGCTTTCTTT. It codes for CASSRLAIRGEAGNNEAFF.

The chain carries TRBV27 and TRBJ2-1; D is possibly TRBD2 (6 bases). Germline values: CDR1 MNHEY, CDR2 SMNVEV (reference sequence). V was clipped by 1 base and J by 0 bases, with 10 bases between them. This CDR3 region has 16 residues. The CDR3 DNA sequence: TGTGCCAGCAGTTTATATCGGGGGAGCTCCTACAATGAGCAGTTCTTC. Translation: CASSLYRGSSYNEQFF.

This clone was observed a few times. The chain couples TRBV28 to TRBJ1-2; D unclear. The CDR3 is 13 amino acids. V lost 8 bases and J lost 5, with 15 bases in between. Germline assignment: CDR1 MDHEN and CDR2 SYDVKM. As DNA, the CDR3 is TGTGCCAGCGGCAACCGGGCCGCATATGGCTACACCTTC. This encodes CASGNRAAYGYTF.

This clone came up once. The chain uses TRBV12-3 or TRBV12-4 and TRBJ2-7, with D perhaps matching TRBD2 (6 bases). V was pared by 3 bases and J by 5 bases, with 8 bases between. The CDR3 runs to 12 residues. The CDR3 region is CASSLTRDEQYF. Here the CDR3 DNA reads TGTGCCAGCAGTTTGACTAGGGACGAGCAGTACTTC.

J is TRBJ2-3 and V is TRBV28, with D perhaps matching TRBD1 or TRBD2 (5 bases each). Trimming took 5 bases from V and 3 from J, leaving 18 bases between them. Germline CDR1 is MDHEN and CDR2 is SYDVKM. This CDR3 comprises 16 residues. CDR3 amino acids: CASSNDRTAGTDTQYF. The CDR3, as DNA: TGTGCCAGCAGTAACGACAGAACCGCGGGTACAGATACGCAGTATTTT. Together with reference TRBV28 and TRBJ2-3, the CDR3 gives the full variable domain: DVKVTQSSRYLVKRTGEKVFLECVQDMDHENMFWYRQDPGLGLRLIYFSYDVKMKEKGDIPEGYSVSREKKERFSLILESASTNQTSMYLCASSNDRTAGTDTQYFGPGTRLTVL.

The rearrangement joins TRBV6-5 to TRBJ2-7; TRBD2 matches 7 bases. Germline assignment: CDR1 MNHEY and CDR2 SVGAGI. J lost 2 bases, V lost 5 bases, and 9 bases had no gene match. This CDR3 spans 15 amino acids. This CDR3 reads CASSTRSGTTYEQYF. The CDR3 nucleotides are TGTGCCAGCAGTACGAGAAGCGGGACGACCTACGAGCAGTACTTC.

The chain links TRBV4-1 to TRBJ2-7; D is perhaps TRBD1 (6 bases). Germline assignment: CDR1 MGHRA and CDR2 YSYEKL. CDR3 size: 14 residues. Deletions cut 4 bases from V and 2 bases from J, with 12 bases between. Here the CDR3 DNA reads TGCGCCAGCAGCCCCCGGACAGAGACCTACGAGCAGTACTTC. Translation: CASSPRTETYEQYF.

The rearrangement uses TRBV3-1 (or the pseudogene TRBV3-2) and TRBJ1-3; possible D gene TRBD1, 5 bases. V was cut by 5 bases and J by 2 bases, with 10 bases left in between. Germline CDR1 reads LGHDT; CDR2 reads YNNKEL (reference sequence). The CDR3 contains 14 residues. DNA for the CDR3: TGTGCCAGCAGCTTCAGGGATCCTGGAAACACCATATATTTT. It translates to CASSFRDPGNTIYF.

The chain couples TRBV5-1 to TRBJ2-5, with no clear D. Between the trimmed V and J ends, which lost 0 bases and 5 bases, there was a span of 8 bases. CDR3 size: 13 residues. The germline CDR1 and CDR2 sequences are SGHRS and YFSETQ. The CDR3 reads CASSLGLGETQYF. The CDR3 DNA reads TGCGCCAGCAGCTTGGGCTTAGGGGAGACCCAGTACTTC.

This chain connects TRBV5-1 to TRBJ2-1; TRBD2 might be the D (5 bases). This CDR3 is built from 15 residues. Germline CDR1 and CDR2: SGHRS and YFSETQ. V gave up 0 bases and J gave up 7 bases, with 14 bases separating them. Here the CDR3 reads CASSLETRVRNEQFF. DNA of the CDR3: TGCGCCAGCAGCTTGGAAACTAGGGTTAGGAATGAGCAGTTCTTC.

This clone was seen a handful of times. The chain employs TRBV5-1 and TRBJ1-1; D possibly corresponds to TRBD1 (5 bases). V lost 0 bases to trimming and J lost 0 bases, with 12 bases between them. The CDR3 has 16 amino acids. CDR1 and CDR2 from the germline V gene are SGHRS and YFSETQ. CDR3 loop: CASSLVGDGMNTEAFF. In nucleotides, the CDR3 is TGCGCCAGCAGCTTGGTGGGGGATGGGATGAACACTGAAGCTTTCTTT.

The J gene is TRBJ2-3, the V gene TRBV27; 11 nucleotides line up with TRBD2. This CDR3 region has 16 residues. The germline V gene has CDR1 MNHEY and CDR2 SMNVEV (reference sequence). Germline trimming cut 5 bases from V and 4 bases from J; bases unmatched to any gene: 8. The CDR3 region has the DNA TGTGCCAGCAGTCCCCCTCGACTAGCGGGGCCAGATACGCAGTATTTT. It is translated as CASSPPRLAGPDTQYF.

The chain recombines TRBV28 with TRBJ2-7, with 11 nucleotides matching TRBD2. The CDR3 loop spans 16 amino acids. Trimming at V came to 5 bases and at J to 7 bases, leaving 13 bases not matched to a gene. In germline, CDR1 is MDHEN, CDR2 SYDVKM. The CDR3 DNA reads TGTGCCAGCAGTCCCATCCCACTAGCGGGAGCGGAGGAGCAGTACTTC. Amino acid sequence: CASSPIPLAGAEEQYF.

V gene TRBV9 combines with J gene TRBJ1-6, with D perhaps TRBD1 (5 bases). The ends were cut back, 0 bases at V and 7 bases at J, with 11 bases in the middle. The CDR3 totals 15 residues. Germline V CDR1 and CDR2: SGDLS, YYNGEE. The CDR3 DNA sequence: TGTGCCAGCAGCGTAGAAGGGGTGCAAAATTCACCCCTCCACTTT. Its protein is CASSVEGVQNSPLHF.

This clone was counted once. This chain links TRBV30 with TRBJ2-1; 8 bases agree with TRBD2. CDR1 and CDR2 (germline): GTSNPN, SVGIG (reference sequence). Unmatched junction bases numbered 7, after V lost 2 bases and J lost 1 base. CDR3 length: 16 residues. The CDR3 is CAWSTASGYSYNEQFF. CDR3 nucleotide sequence: TGTGCCTGGAGTACGGCTAGCGGGTATTCCTACAATGAGCAGTTCTTC.

This chain connects TRBV7-9 to TRBJ2-7; D unclear. Trimming shortened V by 1 base and J by 6 bases, and 16 bases separated the two germline ends. The germline V gene encodes CDR1 SEHNR and CDR2 FQNEAQ (reference sequence). This CDR3 region has 15 residues. As DNA, the CDR3 is TGTGCCAGCAGCTTAGTATCTGGTTTTCCCGGCGAGCAGTACTTC. Amino acid sequence: CASSLVSGFPGEQYF.